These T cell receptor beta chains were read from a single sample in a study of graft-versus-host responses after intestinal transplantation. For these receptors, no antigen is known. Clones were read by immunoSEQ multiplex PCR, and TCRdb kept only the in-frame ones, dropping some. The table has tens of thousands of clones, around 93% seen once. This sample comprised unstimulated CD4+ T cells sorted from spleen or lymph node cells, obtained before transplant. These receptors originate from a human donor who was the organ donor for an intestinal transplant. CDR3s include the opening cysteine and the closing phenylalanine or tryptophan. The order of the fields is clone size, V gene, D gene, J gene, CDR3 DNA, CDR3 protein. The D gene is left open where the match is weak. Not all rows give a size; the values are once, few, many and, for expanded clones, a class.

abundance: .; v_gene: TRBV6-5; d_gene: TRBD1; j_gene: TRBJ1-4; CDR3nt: TGTGCCAGCAGTTACTTGGGACAGGGGGCCGAAAAACTGTTTTTT; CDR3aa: CASSYLGQGAEKLFF
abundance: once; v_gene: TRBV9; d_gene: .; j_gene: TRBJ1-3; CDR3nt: TGTGCCAGCAGCGTAGCGGATGCCCGTCCCGCGGGGGGAAACACCATATATTTT; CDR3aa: CASSVADARPAGGNTIYF
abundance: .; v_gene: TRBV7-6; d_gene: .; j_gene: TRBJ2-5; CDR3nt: TGTGCCAGCAGTTACAGCGGACAGAAAGAGACCCAGTACTTC; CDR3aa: CASSYSGQKETQYF
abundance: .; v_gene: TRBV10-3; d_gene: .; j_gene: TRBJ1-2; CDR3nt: TGTGCCATCACCGCTGGAGGGGACTACTATGGCTACACCTTC; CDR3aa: CAITAGGDYYGYTF
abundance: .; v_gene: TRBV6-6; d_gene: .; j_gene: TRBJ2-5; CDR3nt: TGTGCCAGCAGTTACTCTAGACAGTCCCAAGAGACCCAGTACTTC; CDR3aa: CASSYSRQSQETQYF
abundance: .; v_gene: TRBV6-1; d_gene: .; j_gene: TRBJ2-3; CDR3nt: TGTGCCAGCAGTGAAGGAGGAGGAGCTCCGCAGTATTTT; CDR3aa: CASSEGGGAPQYF
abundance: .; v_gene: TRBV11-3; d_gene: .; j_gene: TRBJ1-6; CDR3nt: TGTGCCAGCAGCTCTCAGGGAATCGCTTCACCCCTCCACTTT; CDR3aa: CASSSQGIASPLHF
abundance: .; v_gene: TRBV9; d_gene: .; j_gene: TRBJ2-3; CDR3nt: TGTGCCAGCACACATGGGGAGGCAGATACGCAGTATTTT; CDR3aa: CASTHGEADTQYF
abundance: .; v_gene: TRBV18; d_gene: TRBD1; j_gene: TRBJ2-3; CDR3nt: TGTGCCAGCTCACCTTCAGGGGGTATGGATACGCAGTATTTT; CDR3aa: CASSPSGGMDTQYF
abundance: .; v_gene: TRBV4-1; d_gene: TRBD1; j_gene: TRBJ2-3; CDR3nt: TGCGCCAGCAGCCGGGACAGGGGGCGATCAACAGATACGCAGTATTTT; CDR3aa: CASSRDRGRSTDTQYF